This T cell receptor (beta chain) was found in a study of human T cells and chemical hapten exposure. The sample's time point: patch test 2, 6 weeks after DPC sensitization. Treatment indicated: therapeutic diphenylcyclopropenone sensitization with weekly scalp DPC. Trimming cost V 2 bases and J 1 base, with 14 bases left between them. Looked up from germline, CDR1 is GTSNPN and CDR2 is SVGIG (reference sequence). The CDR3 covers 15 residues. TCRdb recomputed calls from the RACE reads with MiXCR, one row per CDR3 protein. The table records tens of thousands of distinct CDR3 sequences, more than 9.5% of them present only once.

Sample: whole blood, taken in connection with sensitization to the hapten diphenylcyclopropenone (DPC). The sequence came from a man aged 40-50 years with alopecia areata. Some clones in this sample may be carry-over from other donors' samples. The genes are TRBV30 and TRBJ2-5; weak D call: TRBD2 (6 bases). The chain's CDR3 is CAWSRGLGSQETQYF. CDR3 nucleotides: TGTGCCTGGAGTCGGGGGTTGGGGTCCCAAGAGACCCAGTACTTC. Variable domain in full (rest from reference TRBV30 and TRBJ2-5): SQTIHQWPATLVQPVGSPLSLECTVEGTSNPNLYWYRQAAGRGLQLLFYSVGIGQISSEVPQNLSASRPQDRQFILSSKKLLLSDSGFYLCAWSRGLGSQETQYFGPGTRLLVL.